These T cell receptor beta chains were read from a single sample in a study of cytomegalovirus exposure and HLA in healthy donors. Profiling relied on immunoSEQ multiplex PCR, and the TCRdb table lists in-frame clones only, not all of them. The table lists over 150,000 clones, about four fifths of them singletons, with roughly 7.7% in the top ten. Sequenced material: PBMCs. These receptors all come from a man aged 30 to 45 in good health and CMV-seropositive. The CDR3 runs from the conserved cysteine through the conserved F or W. Fields, in order: D gene, clone size, J gene, V gene, CDR3 protein, CDR3 DNA. The D gene is left open where the match is weak. Only part of the rows carry a size: once, few, many, or a class if the clone is expanded.

NA,once,TRBJ2-1,TRBV4-1,CASSQDTAGVGGNEQFF,TGCGCCAGCAGCCAAGATACGGCGGGAGTCGGGGGCAACGAGCAGTTCTTC
TRBD2,NA,TRBJ2-3,TRBV7-2,CASSSRLASTDTQYF,TGTGCCAGCAGCTCCCGACTAGCTAGCACAGATACGCAGTATTTT
NA,NA,TRBJ1-3,TRBV19,CASSLGANSGNTIYF,TGTGCCAGTAGCCTGGGAGCGAACTCTGGAAACACCATATATTTT
NA,NA,TRBJ2-7,TRBV6-5,CASSYLQSSYEQYF,TGTGCCAGCAGTTACTTACAGAGCTCCTACGAGCAGTACTTC
TRBD1,NA,TRBJ1-5,TRBV6-4,CASSDSRQGRVYSNQPQHF,TGTGCCAGCAGTGACTCTCGACAGGGCAGGGTTTATAGCAATCAGCCCCAGCATTTT
NA,NA,TRBJ2-1,TRBV11-3,CASNKGDSYNEQFF,TGTGCGTCAAACAAGGGGGACTCCTACAATGAGCAGTTCTTC
TRBD1,NA,TRBJ1-2,TRBV29-1,CSVRQGNSYGYTF,TGCAGCGTGCGACAGGGGAATTCCTATGGCTACACCTTC
NA,medium-sized,TRBJ2-3,TRBV7-9,CASSSSPGGEVLIDTQYF,TGTGCCAGCAGCTCCTCTCCGGGTGGGGAGGTTCTAATAGATACGCAGTATTTT
TRBD2,NA,TRBJ2-3,TRBV9,CASSVEHYSGGARDTQYF,TGTGCCAGCAGCGTAGAACACTATAGCGGGGGGGCAAGAGATACGCAGTATTTT
NA,NA,TRBJ2-7,TRBV7-2,CASSRQDYEQYF,TGTGCCAGCAGCCGACAGGACTACGAGCAGTACTTC
TRBD1,NA,TRBJ1-6,TRBV27,CASSPKRQGADSSYNSPLHF,TGTGCCAGCAGTCCCAAACGACAGGGGGCTGATAGCTCCTATAATTCACCCCTCCACTTT
NA,NA,TRBJ1-3,TRBV27,CASSRGGPGNTIYF,TGTGCCAGCAGTAGGGGGGGTCCTGGAAACACCATATATTTT
TRBD2,NA,TRBJ2-5,TRBV27,CASSPYGLAGTDGEEETQYF,TGTGCCAGCAGTCCTTATGGACTAGCGGGAACAGATGGGGAAGAGGAGACCCAGTACTTC
NA,NA,TRBJ1-6,TRBV7-3,CASTPPGSYNSPLHF,TGTGCCAGCACCCCGCCGGGTTCCTATAATTCACCCCTCCACTTT
TRBD2,NA,TRBJ2-5,TRBV5-8,CASSPGTGLAGDERKTQYF,TGTGCCAGCAGCCCCGGAACAGGACTAGCGGGAGATGAGCGGAAGACCCAGTACTTC
NA,few,TRBJ2-3,TRBV7-3,CASSLNGGGGTDTQYF,TGTGCCAGCAGCTTAAATGGGGGAGGCGGCACAGATACGCAGTATTTT
NA,NA,TRBJ1-2,TRBV19,CASSIASYGYTF,TGTGCCAGTAGTATAGCATCCTATGGCTACACCTTC
TRBD1,once,TRBJ2-7,TRBV2,CAGSGTGLGEQYF,TGTGCCGGTTCCGGGACAGGGCTGGGGGAGCAGTACTTC
NA,NA,TRBJ1-2,TRBV19,CATANPGQNYGYTF,TGTGCCACCGCAAACCCCGGACAAAACTATGGCTACACCTTC
NA,NA,TRBJ2-5,TRBV9,CASSVALKETQYF,TGTGCCAGCAGCGTAGCCCTTAAAGAGACCCAGTACTTC
NA,NA,TRBJ2-7,TRBV6-5,CASSYLGGSYEQYF,TGTGCCAGCAGTTACCTTGGAGGCTCCTACGAGCAGTACTTC
NA,NA,TRBJ2-6,TRBV28,CASSPGDTGANVLTF,TGTGCCAGCAGCCCAGGGGATACCGGGGCCAACGTCCTGACTTTC
TRBD1,NA,TRBJ2-5,TRBV7-9,CASSSNIRGRGETQYF,TGTGCCAGCAGCTCCAACATCAGGGGGCGTGGAGAGACCCAGTACTTC
NA,few,TRBJ2-5,TRBV18,CASSPGTRTQETQYF,TGTGCCAGCTCACCCGGGACTCGGACCCAAGAGACCCAGTACTTC
TRBD2,NA,TRBJ2-3,TRBV5-6,CASSLSLAGGSTDTQYF,TGTGCCAGCAGCTTGAGCCTAGCGGGAGGGAGCACAGATACGCAGTATTTT
NA,NA,TRBJ1-3,TRBV9,CASSGGGPSGNTIYF,TGTGCCAGCAGCGGCGGGGGGCCCTCTGGAAACACCATATATTTT
NA,NA,TRBJ1-1,TRBV29-1,CSVVTELNTEAFF,TGCAGCGTTGTAACAGAGCTGAACACTGAAGCTTTCTTT
NA,once,TRBJ1-2,TRBV6-1,CASSELLLGYTF,TGTGCCAGCAGTGAACTCTTGTTGGGCTACACCTTC
NA,NA,TRBJ2-3,TRBV5-1,CASSSPLAANTPTQYF,TGCGCCAGCAGCTCCCCCTTAGCGGCCAACACACCTACGCAGTATTTT
TRBD1,NA,TRBJ1-4,TRBV27,CASSSMTGINEKLFF,TGTGCCAGCAGTTCCATGACAGGGATTAATGAAAAACTGTTTTTT
NA,NA,TRBJ2-6,TRBV9,CASSPSVSGANVLTF,TGTGCCAGCAGCCCCTCCGTCTCTGGGGCCAACGTCCTGACTTTC
NA,NA,TRBJ2-1,TRBV18,CATATGVLDEQFF,TGTGCCACCGCGACGGGGGTTTTGGATGAGCAGTTCTTC
NA,NA,TRBJ1-3,TRBV4-3,CASSQARTPGNTIYF,TGCGCCAGCAGCCAGGCAAGGACACCAGGAAACACCATATATTTT
TRBD1,NA,TRBJ2-7,TRBV7-9,CASSKGQDLPYEQYF,TGTGCCAGCAGCAAGGGACAGGATCTTCCCTACGAGCAGTACTTC
NA,NA,TRBJ1-2,TRBV18,CASSPPAGAHGYTF,TGTGCCAGCTCACCACCGGCAGGGGCTCATGGCTACACCTTC
NA,NA,TRBJ2-7,TRBV11-2,CAIGGSYEQYF,TGTGCCATAGGGGGCTCCTACGAGCAGTACTTC
TRBD2,few,TRBJ2-5,TRBV9,CASSVDAGVGETQYF,TGTGCCAGCAGCGTAGACGCGGGAGTGGGGGAGACCCAGTACTTC
TRBD2,few,TRBJ2-7,TRBV9,CASSVYASGFYEQYF,TGTGCCAGCAGCGTATACGCTAGCGGGTTCTACGAGCAGTACTTC
TRBD1,NA,TRBJ1-1,TRBV29-1,CSARDSGMNTEAFF,TGCAGCGCTAGGGACAGCGGCATGAACACTGAAGCTTTCTTT
TRBD2,once,TRBJ2-7,TRBV2,CASSEDSGRFGEQYF,TGTGCCAGCAGTGAAGATAGCGGGAGGTTCGGCGAGCAGTACTTC
NA,NA,TRBJ2-2,TRBV7-9,CASTGSLNTGELFF,TGTGCCAGCACAGGGTCCTTGAACACCGGGGAGCTGTTTTTT
NA,NA,TRBJ2-2,TRBV4-1,CASSQVQQGNTGELFF,TGCGCCAGCAGCCAAGTCCAACAGGGGAACACCGGGGAGCTGTTTTTT
NA,NA,TRBJ2-7,TRBV4-1,CASSQSGYLEAYEQYF,TGCGCCAGCAGCCAGTCGGGATACCTCGAAGCCTACGAGCAGTACTTC
NA,NA,TRBJ1-2,TRBV5-1,CASSLASVQTHYTF,TGCGCCAGCAGCTTGGCTTCCGTACAAACCCACTACACCTTC
NA,NA,TRBJ2-7,TRBV6-6,CASSSTLLETEQYF,TGTGCCAGCAGTTCGACTTTATTAGAGACCGAGCAGTACTTC
NA,few,TRBJ1-3,TRBV7-2,CASSSGAGNTIYF,TGTGCCAGCAGCTCGGGGGCTGGAAACACCATATATTTT
TRBD2,NA,TRBJ2-3,TRBV30,CAWILTSGVTDTQYF,TGTGCCTGGATTTTGACTAGCGGGGTTACAGATACGCAGTATTTT
TRBD2,few,TRBJ2-1,TRBV11-1,CASSTGLAGYNEQFF,TGTGCCAGCAGCACGGGACTAGCGGGCTACAATGAGCAGTTCTTC
TRBD1,NA,TRBJ1-3,TRBV7-2,CASSSPGTGGPVATIYF,TGTGCCAGCAGCTCCCCCGGGACAGGGGGACCCGTGGCCACCATATATTTT
TRBD2,NA,TRBJ2-1,TRBV25-1,CASSTSGRLNEQFF,TGTGCCAGCAGCACTAGCGGGAGATTAAATGAGCAGTTCTTC
NA,NA,TRBJ2-1,TRBV6-1,CASSETRGSYNEQFF,TGTGCCAGCAGTGAAACCAGGGGATCCTACAATGAGCAGTTCTTC
TRBD1,few,TRBJ1-5,TRBV30,CAWSLQGDQPQHF,TGTGCCTGGAGCCTACAGGGGGATCAGCCCCAGCATTTT
NA,NA,TRBJ2-2,TRBV18,CASSQVRDTGELFF,TGTGCCAGCTCACAGGTCAGGGACACCGGGGAGCTGTTTTTT
NA,NA,TRBJ1-1,TRBV30,CAWRAVPATEAFF,TGTGCCTGGAGGGCTGTCCCAGCGACTGAAGCTTTCTTT
NA,NA,TRBJ2-2,TRBV29-1,CSAIQGPNTGELFF,TGCAGCGCTATACAGGGCCCAAACACCGGGGAGCTGTTTTTT
NA,NA,TRBJ1-3,TRBV6-5,CASSYSISGGVNTIYF,TGTGCCAGCAGTTACTCGATATCTGGGGGGGTAAACACCATATATTTT